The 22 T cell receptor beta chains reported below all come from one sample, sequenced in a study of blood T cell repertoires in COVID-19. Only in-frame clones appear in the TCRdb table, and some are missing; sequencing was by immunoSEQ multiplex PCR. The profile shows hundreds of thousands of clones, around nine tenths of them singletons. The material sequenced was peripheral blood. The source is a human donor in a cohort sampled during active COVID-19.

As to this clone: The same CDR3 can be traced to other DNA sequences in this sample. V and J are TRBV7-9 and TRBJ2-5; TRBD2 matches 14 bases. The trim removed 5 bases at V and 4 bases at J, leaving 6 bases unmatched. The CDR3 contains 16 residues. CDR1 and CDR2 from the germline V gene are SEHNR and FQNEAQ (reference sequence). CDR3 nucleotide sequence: TGTGCCAGCAGCCTGGGACTAGCGGGAGATGGAGAGACCCAGTACTTC. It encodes CASSLGLAGDGETQYF.

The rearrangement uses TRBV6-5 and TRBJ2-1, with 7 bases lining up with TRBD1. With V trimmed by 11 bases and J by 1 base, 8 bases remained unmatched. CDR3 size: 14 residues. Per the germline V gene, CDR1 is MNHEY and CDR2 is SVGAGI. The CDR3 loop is CAAFDRESYNEQFF. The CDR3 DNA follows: TGTGCCGCTTTCGACAGGGAATCCTACAATGAGCAGTTCTTC.

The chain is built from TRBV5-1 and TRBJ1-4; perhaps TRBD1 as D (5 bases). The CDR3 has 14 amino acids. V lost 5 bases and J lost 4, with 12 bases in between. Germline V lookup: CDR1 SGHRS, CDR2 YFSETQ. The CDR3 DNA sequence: TGCGCCAGCAGTGTCGACAGCCATAATGAAAAACTGTTTTTT. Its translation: CASSVDSHNEKLFF. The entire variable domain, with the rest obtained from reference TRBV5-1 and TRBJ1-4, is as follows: KAGVTQTPRYLIKTRGQQVTLSCSPISGHRSVSWYQQTPGQGLQFLFEYFSETQRNKGNFPGRFSGRQFSNSRSEMNVSTLELGDSALYLCASSVDSHNEKLFFGSGTQLSVL.

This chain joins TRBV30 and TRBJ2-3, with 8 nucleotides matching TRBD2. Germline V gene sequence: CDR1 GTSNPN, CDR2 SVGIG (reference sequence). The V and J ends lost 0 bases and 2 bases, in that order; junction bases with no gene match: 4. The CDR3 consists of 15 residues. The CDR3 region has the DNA TGTGCCTGGAGTGTACTGCGGGGGGCCACAGATACGCAGTATTTT. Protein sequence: CAWSVLRGATDTQYF. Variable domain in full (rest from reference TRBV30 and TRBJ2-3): SQTIHQWPATLVQPVGSPLSLECTVEGTSNPNLYWYRQAAGRGLQLLFYSVGIGQISSEVPQNLSASRPQDRQFILSSKKLLLSDSGFYLCAWSVLRGATDTQYFGPGTRLTVL.

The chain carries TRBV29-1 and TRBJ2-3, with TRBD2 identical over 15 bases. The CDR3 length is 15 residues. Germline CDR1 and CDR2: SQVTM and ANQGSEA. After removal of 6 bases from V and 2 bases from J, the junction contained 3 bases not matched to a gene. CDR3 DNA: TGCAGCGTCGGACTAGCGGGAGGGTCCACAGATACGCAGTATTTT. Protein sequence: CSVGLAGGSTDTQYF.

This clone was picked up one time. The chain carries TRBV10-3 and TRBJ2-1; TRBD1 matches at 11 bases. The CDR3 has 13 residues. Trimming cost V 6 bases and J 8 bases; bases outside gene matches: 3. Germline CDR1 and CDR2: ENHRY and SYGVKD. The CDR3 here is CAIRRTGGDEQFF. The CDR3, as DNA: TGTGCCATCAGGAGGACAGGGGGCGATGAGCAGTTCTTC.

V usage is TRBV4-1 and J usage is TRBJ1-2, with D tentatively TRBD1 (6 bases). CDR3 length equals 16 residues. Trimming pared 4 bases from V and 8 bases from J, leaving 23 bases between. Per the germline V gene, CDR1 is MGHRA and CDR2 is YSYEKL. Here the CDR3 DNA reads TGCGCCAGCAGCCTCCTGGGTCTACAGGGTTCGGGCGGCTACACCTTC. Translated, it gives CASSLLGLQGSGGYTF.

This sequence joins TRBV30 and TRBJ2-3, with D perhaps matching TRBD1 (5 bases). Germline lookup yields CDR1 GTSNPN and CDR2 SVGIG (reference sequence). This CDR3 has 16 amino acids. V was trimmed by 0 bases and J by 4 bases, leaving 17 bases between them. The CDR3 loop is CAWSVLGSGKPDTQYF. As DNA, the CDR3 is TGTGCCTGGAGTGTACTGGGATCAGGGAAACCAGATACGCAGTATTTT.

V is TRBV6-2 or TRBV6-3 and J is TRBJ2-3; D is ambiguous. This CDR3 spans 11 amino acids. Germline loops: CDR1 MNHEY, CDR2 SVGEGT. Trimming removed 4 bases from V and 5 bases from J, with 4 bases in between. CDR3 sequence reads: CASSFRDTQYF. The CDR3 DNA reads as TGTGCCAGCAGTTTCAGAGATACGCAGTATTTT.

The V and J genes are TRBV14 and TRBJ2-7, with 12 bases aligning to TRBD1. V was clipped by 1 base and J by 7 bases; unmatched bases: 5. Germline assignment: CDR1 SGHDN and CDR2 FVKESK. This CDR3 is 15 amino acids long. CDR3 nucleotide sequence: TGTGCCAGCAGCCAAGCCGGGACAGGGGGCGGTGAGCAGTACTTC. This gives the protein CASSQAGTGGGEQYF.

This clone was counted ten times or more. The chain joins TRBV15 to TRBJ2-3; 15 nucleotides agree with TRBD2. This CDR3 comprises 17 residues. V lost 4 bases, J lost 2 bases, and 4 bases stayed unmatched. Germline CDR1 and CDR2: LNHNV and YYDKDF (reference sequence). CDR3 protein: CATSKGTSGRTTDTQYF. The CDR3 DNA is TGTGCCACCAGCAAAGGGACTAGCGGGAGGACCACAGATACGCAGTATTTT.

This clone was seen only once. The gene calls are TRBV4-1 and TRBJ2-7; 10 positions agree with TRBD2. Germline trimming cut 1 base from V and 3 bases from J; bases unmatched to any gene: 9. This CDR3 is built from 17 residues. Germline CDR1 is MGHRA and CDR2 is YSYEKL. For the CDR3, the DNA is TGCGCCAGCAGCCAAGTTATGGGCACTAGCGGGAACTACGAGCAGTACTTC. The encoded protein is CASSQVMGTSGNYEQYF.

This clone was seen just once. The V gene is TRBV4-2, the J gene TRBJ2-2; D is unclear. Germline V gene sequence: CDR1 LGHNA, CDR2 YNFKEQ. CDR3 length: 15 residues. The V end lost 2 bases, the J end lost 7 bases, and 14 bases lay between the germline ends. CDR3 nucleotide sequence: TGTGCCAGCAGCCAATCCGACTCGAGAGGCGGGGAGCTGTTTTTT. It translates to CASSQSDSRGGELFF.

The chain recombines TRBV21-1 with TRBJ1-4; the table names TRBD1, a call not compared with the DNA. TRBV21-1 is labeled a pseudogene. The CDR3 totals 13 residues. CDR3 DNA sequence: TGTGCCAGCAGCGGTATTTTGGGCGAAAAACTGTTTTTT. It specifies CASSGILGEKLFF.

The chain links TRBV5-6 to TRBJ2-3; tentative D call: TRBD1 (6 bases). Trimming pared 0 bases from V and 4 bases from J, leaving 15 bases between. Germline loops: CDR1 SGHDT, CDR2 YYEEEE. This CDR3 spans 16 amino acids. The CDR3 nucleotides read TGTGCCAGCAGCTTGGTGGGGGCACGGGTTCCAGATACGCAGTATTTT. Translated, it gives CASSLVGARVPDTQYF. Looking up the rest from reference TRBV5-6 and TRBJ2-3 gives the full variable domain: DAGVTQSPTHLIKTRGQQVTLRCSPKSGHDTVSWYQQALGQGPQFIFQYYEEEERQRGNFPDRFSGHQFPNYSSELNVNALLLGDSALYLCASSLVGARVPDTQYFGPGTRLTVL.

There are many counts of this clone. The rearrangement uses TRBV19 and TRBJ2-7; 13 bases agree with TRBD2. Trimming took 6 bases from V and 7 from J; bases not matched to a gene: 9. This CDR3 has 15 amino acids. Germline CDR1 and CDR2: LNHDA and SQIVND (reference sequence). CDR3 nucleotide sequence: TGTGCCAGTAGGCAAGGACTAGCGGGAGCTGAGGAGCAGTACTTC. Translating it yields CASRQGLAGAEEQYF.

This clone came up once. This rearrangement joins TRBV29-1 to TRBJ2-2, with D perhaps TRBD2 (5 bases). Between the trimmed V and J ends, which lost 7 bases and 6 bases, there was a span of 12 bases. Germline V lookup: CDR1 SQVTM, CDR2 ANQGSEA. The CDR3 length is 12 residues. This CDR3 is CSGLVGAGELFF. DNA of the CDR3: TGCAGCGGGTTGGTCGGGGCCGGGGAGCTGTTTTTT.

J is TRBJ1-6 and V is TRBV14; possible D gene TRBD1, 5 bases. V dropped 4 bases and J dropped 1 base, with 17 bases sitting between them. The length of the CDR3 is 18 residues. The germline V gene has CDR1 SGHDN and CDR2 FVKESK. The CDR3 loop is CASSPRRRRGSYNSPLHF. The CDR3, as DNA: TGTGCCAGCAGCCCAAGAAGGAGGAGGGGATCCTATAATTCACCCCTCCACTTT.

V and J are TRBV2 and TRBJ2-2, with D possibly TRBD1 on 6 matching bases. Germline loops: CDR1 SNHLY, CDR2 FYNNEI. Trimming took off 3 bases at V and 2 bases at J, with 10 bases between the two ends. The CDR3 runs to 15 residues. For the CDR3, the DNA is TGTGCCAGCAGTGACGACAGGATCAACACCGGGGAGCTGTTTTTT. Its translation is CASSDDRINTGELFF.

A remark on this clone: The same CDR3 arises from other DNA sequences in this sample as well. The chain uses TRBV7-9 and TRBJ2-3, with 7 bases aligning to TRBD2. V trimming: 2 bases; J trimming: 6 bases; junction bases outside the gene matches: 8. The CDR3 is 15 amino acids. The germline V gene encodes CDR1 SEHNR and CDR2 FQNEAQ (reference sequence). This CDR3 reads CASSLLAGVTDTQYF. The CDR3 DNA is TGTGCCAGCAGCTTATTGGCGGGGGTAACTGATACGCAGTATTTT.

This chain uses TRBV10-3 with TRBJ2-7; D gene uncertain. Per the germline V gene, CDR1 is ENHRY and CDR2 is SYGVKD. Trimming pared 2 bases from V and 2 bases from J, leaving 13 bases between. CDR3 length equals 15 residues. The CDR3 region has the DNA TGTGCCATCAGTGAGATCAAGGCGGTCGCCTACGAGCAGTACTTC. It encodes CAISEIKAVAYEQYF.

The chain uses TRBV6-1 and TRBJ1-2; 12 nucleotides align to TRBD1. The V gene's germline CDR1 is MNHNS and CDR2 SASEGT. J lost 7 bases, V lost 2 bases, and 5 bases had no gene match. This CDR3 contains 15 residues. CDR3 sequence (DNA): TGTGCCAGCAGTGAATGGGGGACAGGGGGCGTTGGCTACACCTTC. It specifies CASSEWGTGGVGYTF.